This T cell receptor beta chain was sequenced in a study of blood T cell repertoires in COVID-19. The wider study: Samples of COVID-19 (acute and convalescent) were obtained from the United States, Italy and Spain.

Profiling relied on immunoSEQ multiplex PCR, and the TCRdb table lists in-frame clones only, not all of them. The data hold about 190,000 clones, with nearly 90% observed a single time. Per the germline V gene, CDR1 is MGHRA and CDR2 is YSYEKL. The CDR3 covers 15 residues. V was cut by 4 bases and J by 3 bases, with 13 bases left in between. Specimen: peripheral blood. This TCR was sampled from a man over 45 with acute or convalescent COVID-19. J is TRBJ1-5 and V is TRBV4-1; unclear D gene. CDR3 nucleotide sequence: TGCGCCAGCAGCCTAGAACCAGGTATCAATCAGCCCCAGCATTTT. Protein product: CASSLEPGINQPQHF.